These 11 T cell receptor beta chains were all obtained from the same sample, sequenced in a study of T cell changes during pregnancy in multiple sclerosis. The data were produced by immunoSEQ multiplex PCR, yet TCRdb's version contains in-frame clones alone and is incomplete. The table has 95,000 to 150,000 clones, approximately 94% seen once. The sequencing here drew on peripheral blood, taken before pregnancy. The receptors derive from a female donor with multiple sclerosis, enrolled in a pregnancy study.

The chain uses TRBV5-4 and TRBJ2-1, with D tentatively TRBD2 (5 bases). This CDR3 spans 14 amino acids. Germline CDR1 and CDR2: SGHNT and YYREEE (reference sequence). Trimming took off 0 bases at V and 7 bases at J, with 11 bases between the two ends. The CDR3 DNA is TGTGCCAGCAGCTTGGGGCCTCCGGGGAATGAGCAGTTCTTC. As protein: CASSLGPPGNEQFF.

This clone was detected a few times. The J gene is TRBJ1-6, the V gene TRBV7-9; 8 nucleotides match TRBD1. CDR1 is SEHNR, CDR2 FQNEAQ, per germline (reference sequence). The CDR3 is made up of 14 amino acids. V shed 5 bases and J 10 bases; nucleotides not matched to a gene: 7. CDR3 in DNA: TGTGCCAGCAGCCTCGGACAGGGCCCATCACCCCTCCACTTT. Translation: CASSLGQGPSPLHF.

This chain links TRBV28 with TRBJ2-2; D may be TRBD2 (5 bases). With 2 bases removed from V and 4 bases from J, the gap between germline ends came to 11 bases. In germline, CDR1 is MDHEN, CDR2 SYDVKM. The CDR3 runs 15 residues. The CDR3 sequence is CASSLLRGLTGELFF. DNA for the CDR3: TGTGCCAGCAGTTTACTTAGAGGGCTCACCGGGGAGCTGTTTTTT.

The chain uses TRBV6-6 and TRBJ1-4; 9 nucleotides align to TRBD1. This CDR3 contains 15 residues. CDR1 is MNHNY and CDR2 is SVGAGI in the germline V gene (reference sequence). Trimming cost V 5 bases and J 8 bases; bases outside gene matches: 9. In DNA, the CDR3 is TGTGCCAGCAGTGCACGTCCCGGGACAGGGGAAAAACTGTTTTTT. It encodes CASSARPGTGEKLFF.

The rearrangement uses TRBV28 and TRBJ2-3, with D perhaps matching TRBD1 (6 bases). Germline values: CDR1 MDHEN, CDR2 SYDVKM. The CDR3 runs to 14 residues. Trimming removed 7 bases from V and 0 bases from J, with 11 bases in between. CDR3 DNA: TGTGCCAGCACCCGCAGGGGTAGCACAGATACGCAGTATTTT. Translated: CASTRRGSTDTQYF. The whole variable domain, filled in from reference TRBV28 and TRBJ2-3, reads DVKVTQSSRYLVKRTGEKVFLECVQDMDHENMFWYRQDPGLGLRLIYFSYDVKMKEKGDIPEGYSVSREKKERFSLILESASTNQTSMYLCASTRRGSTDTQYFGPGTRLTVL.

The rearrangement joins TRBV7-8 to TRBJ2-1, with 9 nucleotides matching TRBD1. The CDR3 sequence is 16 residues long. Trimming took 3 bases from V and 7 from J; bases not matched to a gene: 10. Germline CDR1 reads SGHVS; CDR2 reads FQNEAQ. The CDR3 nucleotides are TGTGCCAGCAGCTTTTTTCGCGCGGGACAGGGTAATGAGCAGTTCTTC. This codes for CASSFFRAGQGNEQFF. The full variable domain, in which reference TRBV7-8 and TRBJ2-1 provide the parts outside the CDR3, is GAGVSQSPRYKVAKRGQDVALRCDPISGHVSLFWYQQALGQGPEFLTYFQNEAQLDKSGLPSDRFFAERPEGSVSTLKIQRTQQEDSAVYLCASSFFRAGQGNEQFFGPGTRLTVL.

The V call is TRBV6-5, the J call TRBJ1-2, with 7 nucleotides matching TRBD1. The CDR3 has 13 residues. CDR1 and CDR2 (germline): MNHEY, SVGAGI. J was trimmed by 4 bases and V by 8 bases; bases with no gene match: 7. The CDR3 DNA follows: TGTGCCAGCGACCCGGGACAGATCTATGGCTACACCTTC. Translation: CASDPGQIYGYTF.

The rearrangement joins TRBV5-1 to TRBJ1-6; 10 bases agree with TRBD1. Per germline, CDR1 SGHRS and CDR2 YFSETQ. Trimming cost V 5 bases and J 4 bases; bases outside gene matches: 6. CDR3 size: 16 residues. The CDR3 DNA sequence: TGCGCCAGCAGGAGACAGGGGGCGATTTATAATTCACCCCTCCACTTT. Its translation is CASRRQGAIYNSPLHF.

The genes are TRBV2 and TRBJ2-1; 10 bases map to TRBD2. V was clipped by 6 bases and J by 6 bases; unmatched bases: 8. Germline V gene lookup returns CDR1 SNHLY and CDR2 FYNNEI. This CDR3 contains 15 residues. CDR3 bases: TGTGCCAGCAGGGGGAGTGGACTAGCGGCCAATGAGCAGTTCTTC. Translating gives CASRGSGLAANEQFF. The complete variable domain, with remaining parts taken from reference TRBV2 and TRBJ2-1, reads EPEVTQTPSHQVTQMGQEVILRCVPISNHLYFYWYRQILGQKVEFLVSFYNNEISEKSEIFDDQFSVERPDGSNFTLKIRSTKLEDSAMYFCASRGSGLAANEQFFGPGTRLTVL.

The gene calls are TRBV2 and TRBJ1-4; D unclear. Deletions cut 3 bases from V and 8 bases from J, with 10 bases between. The CDR3 is 13 residues long. The germline V gene encodes CDR1 SNHLY and CDR2 FYNNEI. CDR3 sequence (DNA): TGTGCCAGCAGTGACATAACGCAGGAAAAACTGTTTTTT. Amino acids: CASSDITQEKLFF.

This sequence joins TRBV6-5 and TRBJ2-6, with D maybe TRBD2 (5 bases). V lost 7 bases, J lost 2 bases, and 6 bases lay in between. Germline CDR1 MNHEY, CDR2 SVGAGI. This CDR3 region has 13 residues. The CDR3: CASMRAGANVLTF. CDR3 coding DNA: TGTGCCAGCATGAGGGCTGGGGCCAACGTCCTGACTTTC.